The present entry profiles one T cell receptor (beta chain) with its context. What it binds is not known. These data belong to a study of cytomegalovirus exposure and HLA in healthy donors. PCR was performed using 60 Vbeta and 13 Jbeta primers. Data came from immunoSEQ multiplex PCR; TCRdb stores just in-frame clones and leaves some out. The repertoire holds 100,000 to 150,000 clones, with around 80% as singletons. Whole-study results and caveats: 164 TCR beta chains were listed as cytomegalovirus-associated.

Trimming took 5 bases from V and 4 from J; bases not matched to a gene: 3. Germline assignment: CDR1 SGHVS and CDR2 FNYEAQ. CDR3 length: 15 amino acids. The receptor's source is a man under 40 in good health and CMV-seropositive. V and J are TRBV7-6 and TRBJ2-2; 11 bases fit TRBD1. The sequenced sample was PBMCs. The CDR3 nucleotides are TGTGCCAGCAGCCAGGGACAGGGGGGCACCGGGGAGCTGTTTTTT. Translation: CASSQGQGGTGELFF.